In its sample, the clone carrying this T cell receptor beta chain was seen many times. The record originates from a study of human T cells and chemical hapten exposure. This CDR3 region has 15 residues. V trimming: 6 bases; J trimming: 4 bases; junction bases outside the gene matches: 7. Per the germline V gene, CDR1 is SGHTA and CDR2 is FQGNSA. TCRdb itself ran the RACE reads through MiXCR, one entry per CDR3 protein. Seen here are over 85,000 distinct CDR3 sequences, 9.5% to 15% observed once, and the top ten hold approximately 2.1%. Specified time point: patch test 1, 2 weeks after DPC sensitization. The treatment was: therapeutic diphenylcyclopropenone sensitization with weekly scalp DPC. Blood sampling preceded each patch test application.

The source is a woman aged 40 to 50 with alopecia areata. Some clones in this sample may be carry-over from other donors' samples. The V gene is TRBV7-2, the J gene TRBJ2-3; TRBD2 matches 10 bases. The specimen comprised whole blood, sampled in connection with sensitization to the hapten diphenylcyclopropenone (DPC). DNA for the CDR3: TGTGCCAGCAGTTTCCTAGCGGGAGTCCCAGATACGCAGTATTTT. Amino acids: CASSFLAGVPDTQYF.